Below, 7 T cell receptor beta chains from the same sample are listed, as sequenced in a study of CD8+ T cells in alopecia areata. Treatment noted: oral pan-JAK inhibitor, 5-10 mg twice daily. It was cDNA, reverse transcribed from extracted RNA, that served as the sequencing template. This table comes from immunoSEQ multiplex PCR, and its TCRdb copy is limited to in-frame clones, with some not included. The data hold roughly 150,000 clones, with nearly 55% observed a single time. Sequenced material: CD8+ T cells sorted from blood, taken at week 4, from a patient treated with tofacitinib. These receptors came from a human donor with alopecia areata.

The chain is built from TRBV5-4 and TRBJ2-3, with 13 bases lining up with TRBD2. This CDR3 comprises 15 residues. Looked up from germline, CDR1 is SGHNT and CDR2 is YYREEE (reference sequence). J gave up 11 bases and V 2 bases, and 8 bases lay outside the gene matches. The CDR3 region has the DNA TGTGCCAGCAGCTTCACTAGCGGGGGGGACCTGGGGCAGTATTTT. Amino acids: CASSFTSGGDLGQYF.

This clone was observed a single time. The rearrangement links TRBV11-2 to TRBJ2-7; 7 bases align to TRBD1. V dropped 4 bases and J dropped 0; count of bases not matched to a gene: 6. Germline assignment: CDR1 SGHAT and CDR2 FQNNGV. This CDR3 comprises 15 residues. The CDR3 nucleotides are TGTGCCAGCAGCTCGGGACAGCTCAGCTCCTACGAGCAGTACTTC. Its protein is CASSSGQLSSYEQYF.

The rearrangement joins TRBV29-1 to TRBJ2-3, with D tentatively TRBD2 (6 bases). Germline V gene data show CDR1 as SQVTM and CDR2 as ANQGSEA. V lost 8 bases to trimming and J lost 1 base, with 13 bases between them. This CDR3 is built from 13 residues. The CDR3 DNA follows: TGCAGCTATTCGGGACTCCGCACAGATACGCAGTATTTT. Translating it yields CSYSGLRTDTQYF.

The CDR3 bases are TGCAGTGCTCCTAGGGGGACAGGGCAGTTCTTC. Its translation: CSAPRGTGQFF. The chain joins TRBV20-1 to TRBJ2-1; 8 bases line up with TRBD1. The germline CDR1 and CDR2 sequences are DFQATT and SNEGSKA (reference sequence). The CDR3 consists of 11 residues. V shed 5 bases, J shed 12 bases, and the junction held 6 bases outside the gene matches.

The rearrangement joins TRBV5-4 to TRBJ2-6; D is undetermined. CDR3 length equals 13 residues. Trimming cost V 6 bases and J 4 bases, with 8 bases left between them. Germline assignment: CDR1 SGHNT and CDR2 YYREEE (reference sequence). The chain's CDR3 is CASTRWGANVLTF. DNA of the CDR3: TGTGCCAGCACCCGCTGGGGGGCCAACGTCCTGACTTTC.

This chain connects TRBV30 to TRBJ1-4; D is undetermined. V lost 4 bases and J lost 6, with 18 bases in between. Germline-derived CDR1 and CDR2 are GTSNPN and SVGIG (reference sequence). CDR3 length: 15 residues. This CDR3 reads CAWIKVGGIDEKLFF. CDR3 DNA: TGTGCCTGGATAAAGGTCGGCGGAATTGATGAAAAACTGTTTTTT. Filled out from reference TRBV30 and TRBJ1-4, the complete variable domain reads SQTIHQWPATLVQPVGSPLSLECTVEGTSNPNLYWYRQAAGRGLQLLFYSVGIGQISSEVPQNLSASRPQDRQFILSSKKLLLSDSGFYLCAWIKVGGIDEKLFFGSGTQLSVL.

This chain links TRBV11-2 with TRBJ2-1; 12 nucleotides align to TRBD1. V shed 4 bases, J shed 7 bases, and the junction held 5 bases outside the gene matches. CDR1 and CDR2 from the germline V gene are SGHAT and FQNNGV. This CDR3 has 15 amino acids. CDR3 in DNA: TGTGCCAGCAGCTCTAGGGACAGGGGGCAGAATGAGCAGTTCTTC. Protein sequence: CASSSRDRGQNEQFF.